These 14 T cell receptor beta chains originate from one sample sequenced in a study of T cells in Graves' hyperthyroidism and ophthalmopathy (dated by TCRdb to about 2019). Library preparation used multiplex PCR. Sequenced on an Illumina HiSeq 2000. The TCR beta CDR3 regions were amplified from RNA transcripts. The first round of RT-PCR for the TCR CDR3 was performed with the HTBI primer set and the Qiagen OneStep RT-PCR kit. Starting from the raw public reads, TCRdb applied fastp trimming at Q25, assembled clones with MiXCR and retained in-frame beta chains. All rows with the same CDR3 protein become a single entry with the most common DNA and genes. In this sample the table shows about 350,000 distinct CDR3 sequences, 15% to 20% of which occur a single time. The leading ten clones occupy around 16% of the sample. What was sequenced was blood. The receptors stem from a woman aged 40 to 49 with Graves' ophthalmopathy.

Ten or more counts support this clonotype. CDR3 coding DNA: TGTGCCAGCAGTTTGAACAGGGATTCCTTTGGCGAGCAGTACTTC. This codes for CASSLNRDSFGEQYF. V gene TRBV7-8 combines with J gene TRBJ2-7, with a possible D match to TRBD1 (6 bases). CDR3 size: 15 residues. In germline, CDR1 is SGHVS, CDR2 FQNEAQ. V shed 6 bases and J shed 6 bases, with 21 bases lying between them.

Ten or more counts support this clonotype. A much larger clone lies a single base off, so this may be a read error. The genes are TRBV29-1 and TRBJ1-1; D remains ambiguous. The V and J ends lost 5 bases and 2 bases respectively, with 6 bases between them. CDR3 length equals 11 residues. Germline values: CDR1 SQVTM, CDR2 ANQGSEA. CDR3 sequence (DNA): TGCAGCGTTACAGACAACACTGAAGCTTTCTTT. Translating gives CSVTDNTEAFF.

This clonotype was counted many times. The V call is TRBV6-1, the J call TRBJ1-1; D unresolved. The CDR3 has 16 residues. V lost 0 bases and J lost 0, with 11 bases in between. Germline V CDR1 and CDR2: MNHNS, SASEGT. CDR3 region: CASSEAITALNTEAFF. The DNA for the CDR3 is TGTGCCAGCAGTGAAGCGATAACGGCGTTGAACACTGAAGCTTTCTTT.

This clonotype showed up many times. The chain has TRBV5-1 and TRBJ1-2, with a tentative D call TRBD1 (6 bases). Between the trimmed V and J ends, which lost 0 bases and 7 bases, there was a span of 13 bases. CDR1 is SGHRS, CDR2 YFSETQ, per germline. The CDR3 has 14 residues. CDR3 DNA: TGCGCCAGCAGCTTGGTACAGGGAAGAAGTGGCTACACCTTC. Protein product: CASSLVQGRSGYTF.

This clonotype was recorded only once. J is TRBJ2-2 and V is TRBV28, with no clear D. Trimming left V 5 bases short and J 1 base short, with 11 bases between. The length of the CDR3 is 15 residues. Germline loops: CDR1 MDHEN, CDR2 SYDVKM. As DNA, the CDR3 is TGTGCCAGCAGTACCTCCAGAGGGAACACCGGGGAGCTGTTTTTT. Translation gives CASSTSRGNTGELFF.

The chain combines TRBV4-1 with TRBJ2-5; weak D call: TRBD1 (6 bases). The CDR3 runs 15 residues. V gave up 0 bases and J gave up 4 bases, with 12 bases separating them. The germline gives CDR1 MGHRA, CDR2 YSYEKL. The CDR3 DNA reads as TGCGCCAGCAGCCAAGATTCACAGGGCCGAGAGACCCAGTACTTC. This codes for CASSQDSQGRETQYF.

This clonotype came up many times. This rearrangement joins TRBV24-1 to TRBJ2-4; either TRBD1 or TRBD2 may fit D (5 bases each). This CDR3 contains 13 residues. Germline V gene data show CDR1 as KGHDR and CDR2 as SFDVKD. Trimming pared 4 bases from V and 8 bases from J, leaving 11 bases between. The CDR3 reads CATSDGDPDIQYF. CDR3 DNA: TGTGCCACCAGTGACGGGGACCCAGACATTCAGTACTTC.

In this sample, this clonotype turned up many times. The chain links TRBV19 to TRBJ1-1; 8 nucleotides match TRBD1. Germline CDR1 reads LNHDA; CDR2 reads SQIVND (reference sequence). The CDR3 spans 12 residues. V lost 6 bases, J lost 12 bases, and 9 bases stayed unmatched. The CDR3 region has the DNA TGTGCCAGTAGCGACAGGGGAAAGGTTCCTTTCTTT. Its protein is CASSDRGKVPFF.

This clonotype came up many times. The chain combines TRBV28 with TRBJ2-7; 7 bases are a match to TRBD1. The CDR3 runs to 13 residues. Trimming took 5 bases from V and 5 from J; bases not matched to a gene: 6. The germline V gene encodes CDR1 MDHEN and CDR2 SYDVKM. CDR3 protein: CASSDRERHEQYF. CDR3 DNA: TGTGCCAGCAGTGACAGGGAGAGACACGAGCAGTACTTC.

This clonotype has ten or more counts. The chain has TRBV30 and TRBJ2-7; 13 nucleotides agree with TRBD2. This CDR3 has 16 residues. J gave up 6 bases and V 1 base, and 9 bases lay outside the gene matches. CDR1 is GTSNPN, CDR2 SVGIG, per germline (reference sequence). This chain's CDR3 is CAWSGGTSGNIGEQYF. DNA of the CDR3: TGTGCCTGGAGTGGGGGGACTAGCGGGAATATTGGCGAGCAGTACTTC.

The table lists this clonotype with many counts. The DNA for the CDR3 is TGTGCCAGCAGTCGCGGACAGGGCGAGCAGTACTTC. Its protein is CASSRGQGEQYF. The rearrangement joins TRBV27 to TRBJ2-7, with 8 bases lining up with TRBD1. CDR1 is MNHEY, CDR2 SMNVEV, per germline (reference sequence). The trim removed 5 bases at V and 6 bases at J, leaving 3 bases unmatched. The CDR3 covers 12 residues.

At least ten counts were recorded for this clonotype. The DNA of the CDR3 is TGTGCCAGCTCCGGGACAACAATGCCGGGAAACACCATATATTTT. It translates to CASSGTTMPGNTIYF. V gene TRBV19 combines with J gene TRBJ1-3; possibly TRBD1 for D (6 bases). The CDR3 totals 15 residues. Trimming took off 9 bases at V and 4 bases at J, with 19 bases between the two ends. The germline CDR1 and CDR2 sequences are LNHDA and SQIVND (reference sequence). Full variable domain (missing parts from reference TRBV19 and TRBJ1-3): DGGITQSPKYLFRKEGQNVTLSCEQNLNHDAMYWYRQDPGQGLRLIYYSQIVNDFQKGDIAEGYSVSREKKESFPLTVTSAQKNPTAFYLCASSGTTMPGNTIYFGEGSWLTVV.

This clonotype was picked up a small number of times. The rearrangement uses TRBV30 and TRBJ1-1; 8 positions match TRBD1. V trimming: 4 bases; J trimming: 3 bases; junction bases outside the gene matches: 4. This CDR3 has 13 residues. Germline V gene data show CDR1 as GTSNPN and CDR2 as SVGIG (reference sequence). The CDR3 here is CAWKDRAYTEAFF. The DNA for the CDR3 is TGTGCCTGGAAGGACAGGGCATACACTGAAGCTTTCTTT.

The sample holds many counts of this clonotype. The V and J genes are TRBV5-1 and TRBJ1-2, with unresolved D. The V and J ends lost 0 bases and 4 bases respectively, with 13 bases between them. This CDR3 is built from 15 residues. The V gene's germline CDR1 is SGHRS and CDR2 YFSETQ. The DNA of the CDR3 is TGCGCCAGCAGCTTGGATGTAGGTACTTCCTATGGCTACACCTTC. It encodes CASSLDVGTSYGYTF.